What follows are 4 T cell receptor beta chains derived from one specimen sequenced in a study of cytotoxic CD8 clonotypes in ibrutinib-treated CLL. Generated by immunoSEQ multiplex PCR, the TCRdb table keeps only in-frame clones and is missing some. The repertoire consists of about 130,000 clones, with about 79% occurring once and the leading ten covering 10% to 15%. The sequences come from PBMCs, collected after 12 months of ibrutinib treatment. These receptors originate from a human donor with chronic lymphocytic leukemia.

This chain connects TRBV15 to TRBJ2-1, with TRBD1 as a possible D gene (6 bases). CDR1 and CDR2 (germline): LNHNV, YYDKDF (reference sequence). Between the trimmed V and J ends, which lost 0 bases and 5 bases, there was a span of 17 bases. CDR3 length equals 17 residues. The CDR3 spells CATSRDVGTKTHNEQFF. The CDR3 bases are TGTGCCACCAGCAGAGATGTTGGGACAAAAACCCACAATGAGCAGTTCTTC.

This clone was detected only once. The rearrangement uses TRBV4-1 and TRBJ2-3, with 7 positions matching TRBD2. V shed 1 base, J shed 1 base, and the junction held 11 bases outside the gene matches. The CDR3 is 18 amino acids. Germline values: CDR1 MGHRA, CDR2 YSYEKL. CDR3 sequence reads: CASSQGGGSKGGTDTQYF. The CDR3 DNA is TGCGCCAGCAGCCAAGGCGGCGGGAGTAAGGGCGGCACAGATACGCAGTATTTT.

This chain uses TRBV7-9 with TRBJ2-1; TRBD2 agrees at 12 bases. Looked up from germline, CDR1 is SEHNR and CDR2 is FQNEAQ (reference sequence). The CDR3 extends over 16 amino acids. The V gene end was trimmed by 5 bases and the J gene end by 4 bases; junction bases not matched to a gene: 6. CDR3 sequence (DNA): TGTGCCAGCAGCCTGCGGACTAGCGGGACATACAATGAGCAGTTCTTC. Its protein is CASSLRTSGTYNEQFF.

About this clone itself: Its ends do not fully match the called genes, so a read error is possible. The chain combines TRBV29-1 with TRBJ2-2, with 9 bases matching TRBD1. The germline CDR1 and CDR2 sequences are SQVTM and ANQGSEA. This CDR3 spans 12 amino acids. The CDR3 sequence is CSVGQGKRGAVF. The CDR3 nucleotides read TGCAGCGTCGGACAGGGGAAACGGGGAGCTGTTTTT.